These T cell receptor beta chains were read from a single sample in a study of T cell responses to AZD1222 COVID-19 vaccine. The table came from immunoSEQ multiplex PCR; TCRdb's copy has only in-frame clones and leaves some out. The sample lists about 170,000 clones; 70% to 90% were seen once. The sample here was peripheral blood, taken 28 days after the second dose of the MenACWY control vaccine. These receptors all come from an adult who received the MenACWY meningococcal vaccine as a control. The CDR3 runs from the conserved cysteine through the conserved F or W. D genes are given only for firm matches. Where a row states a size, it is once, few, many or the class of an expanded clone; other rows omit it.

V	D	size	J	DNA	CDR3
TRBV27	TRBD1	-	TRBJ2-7	TGTGCCAGCAGTAAAACGTGGGACAGTACCTACGAGCAGTACTTC	CASSKTWDSTYEQYF
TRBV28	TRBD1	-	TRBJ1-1	TGTGCCAGCAGCCTGGGACAGGGAAACACTGAAGCTTTCTTT	CASSLGQGNTEAFF
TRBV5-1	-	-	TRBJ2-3	TGCGCCAGCAGCCCCGTTGAAGGGCCAGATACGCAGTATTTT	CASSPVEGPDTQYF
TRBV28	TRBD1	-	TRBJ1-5	TGTGCCAGCAGTCCACAGGGGGCCGGGAATCAGCCCCAGCATTTT	CASSPQGAGNQPQHF
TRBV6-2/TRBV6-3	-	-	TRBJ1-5	TGTGCCAGCAGTTACGTGCAGGGACGGCAGCCCCAGCATTTT	CASSYVQGRQPQHF
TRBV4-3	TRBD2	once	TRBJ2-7	TGCGCCAGCAGCCAAGATTGGGGACTAGCGGGAGTGCAGTACTTC	CASSQDWGLAGVQYF
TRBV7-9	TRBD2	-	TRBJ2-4	TGTGCCAGCAGCTCCGGGACTAGGGGGACAAACATTCAGTACTTC	CASSSGTRGTNIQYF
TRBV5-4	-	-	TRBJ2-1	TGTGCCAGCAGCTTGGCCGGAGTGAATGAGCAGTTCTTC	CASSLAGVNEQFF
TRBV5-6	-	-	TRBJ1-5	TGTGCCAGCTCCGGGACGGAGGGGCCCCAGCATTTT	CASSGTEGPQHF
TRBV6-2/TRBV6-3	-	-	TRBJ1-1	TGTGCCAGCAGCCCGCAGGTGGTCAATGAAGCTTTCTTT	CASSPQVVNEAFF
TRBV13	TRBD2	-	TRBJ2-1	TGTGCCAGCAGCCCCCCGGGACTAGCGGGAGTGAACGGCGACAATGAGCAGTTCTTC	CASSPPGLAGVNGDNEQFF
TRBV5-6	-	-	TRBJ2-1	TGTGCCAGCAGCTTGCAAGCATATGAGCAGTTCTTC	CASSLQAYEQFF
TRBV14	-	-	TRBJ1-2	TGTGCCAGCAGCCAAGATCGGCTCTATGGCTACACCTTC	CASSQDRLYGYTF
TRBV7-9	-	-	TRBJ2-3	TGTGCCAGCAGCTTAGGCGTAAGCACAGATACGCAGTATTTT	CASSLGVSTDTQYF
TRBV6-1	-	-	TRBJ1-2	TGTGCCAGCAGTGATGACCTTATCCGTGGCTACACCTTC	CASSDDLIRGYTF
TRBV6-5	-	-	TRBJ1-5	TGTGCCAGCAGTCCGACGGGTGGAGGCAATCAGCCCCAGCATTTT	CASSPTGGGNQPQHF
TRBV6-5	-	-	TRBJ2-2	TGTGCCAGCGGCCCGGGGTGGACCGGGGAGCTGTTTTTT	CASGPGWTGELFF
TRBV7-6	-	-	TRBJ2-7	TGTGCCAGCAGCTCTACCGGCTACGAGCAGTACTTC	CASSSTGYEQYF
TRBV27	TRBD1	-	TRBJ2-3	TGTGCCAGTAGGACAGGGGGGACAGATACGCAGTATTTT	CASRTGGTDTQYF
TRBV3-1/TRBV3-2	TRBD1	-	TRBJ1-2	TGTGCCAGCAGCTCTTACAGGGGCGGCTACACCTTC	CASSSYRGGYTF
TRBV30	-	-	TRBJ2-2	TGTGCCTGGGAACAGGGTTCCCCTTGGGAGCTGTTTTTT	CAWEQGSPWELFF
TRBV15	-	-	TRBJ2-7	TGTGCCACCAGCAGACCAAGGGCCCAATCACGGGAGCAGTACTTC	CATSRPRAQSREQYF
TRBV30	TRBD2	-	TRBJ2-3	TGTGCCTGGAGTTTAGCGGGGGGCGCGATTAACACAGATACGCAGTATTTT	CAWSLAGGAINTDTQYF
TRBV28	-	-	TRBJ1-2	TGTGCCAGCAGTATCGGACAAGGCTATGGCTACACCTTC	CASSIGQGYGYTF
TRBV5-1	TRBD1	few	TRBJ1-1	TGCGCCAGCAGCGGCGCAGGGGGCACTGAAGCTTTCTTT	CASSGAGGTEAFF
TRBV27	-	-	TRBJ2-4	TGTGCCAGCAGCTCCTTAAATGAGGCCAAAAACATTCAGTACTTC	CASSSLNEAKNIQYF
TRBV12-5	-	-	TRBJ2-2	TGTGCTAGTGGCCCACAGGGAATCACCGGGGAGCTGTTTTTT	CASGPQGITGELFF
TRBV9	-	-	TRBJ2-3	TGTGCCAGCAGCGTATCTTCGATCACAGATACGCAGTATTTT	CASSVSSITDTQYF
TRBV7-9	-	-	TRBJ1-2	TGTGCCAGCAGCCGTCCCCCGACACCTAACTATGGCTACACCTTC	CASSRPPTPNYGYTF
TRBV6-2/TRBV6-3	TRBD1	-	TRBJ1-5	TGTGCCAGCAGTTACTCTGACAGGGATGGCAATCAGCCCCAGCATTTT	CASSYSDRDGNQPQHF
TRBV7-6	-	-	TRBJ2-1	TGTGCCAGCACCCTAACACCGGAGGGAAACAATGAGCAGTTCTTC	CASTLTPEGNNEQFF
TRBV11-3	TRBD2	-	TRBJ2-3	TGTGCCAGCAGCCCAGGACGACTAGCGGGAGGTAGCACAGATACGCAGTATTTT	CASSPGRLAGGSTDTQYF
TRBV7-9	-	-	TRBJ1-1	TGTGCCAGCAGCTTTACCAGGGACACTGAAGCTTTCTTT	CASSFTRDTEAFF
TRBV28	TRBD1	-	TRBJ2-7	TGTGCCAGCCTAACGGGACAGGGTGGATTCCAGCAGTACTTC	CASLTGQGGFQQYF
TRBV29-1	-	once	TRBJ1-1	TGCAGCGTTCATAACAGGGCGAACACTGAAGCTTTCTTT	CSVHNRANTEAFF
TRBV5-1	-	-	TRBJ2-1	TGCGCCAGCAGCTTGGATGGCTACAATGAGCAGTTCTTC	CASSLDGYNEQFF
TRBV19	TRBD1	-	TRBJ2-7	TGTGCCAGTAGTAGGTCCTTGACAGGGTCGAGGGAGCAGTACTTC	CASSRSLTGSREQYF
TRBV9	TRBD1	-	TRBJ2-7	TGTGCCAGCAGCGCGACCGGGACAGAGGACTACGAGCAGTACTTC	CASSATGTEDYEQYF
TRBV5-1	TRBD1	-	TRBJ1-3	TGCGCCAGCAGCCCGGGACAGGCAATCTCTGGAAACACCATATATTTT	CASSPGQAISGNTIYF
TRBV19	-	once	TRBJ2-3	TGTGCCAGTAGAAGGGGGGGCTTCCCAGATACGCAGTATTTT	CASRRGGFPDTQYF
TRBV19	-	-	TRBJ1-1	TGTGCCAGTAGTATCCCTGGGACATCCCTCATGAACACTGAAGCTTTCTTT	CASSIPGTSLMNTEAFF
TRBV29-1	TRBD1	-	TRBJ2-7	TGCAGCGCCGGGACAGGGGGCTACGAGCAGTACTTC	CSAGTGGYEQYF
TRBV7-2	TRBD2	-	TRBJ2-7	TGTGCCAGCAGCCAGAGCGGGAGGAGGAACGAGCAGTACTTC	CASSQSGRRNEQYF
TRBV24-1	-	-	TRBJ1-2	TGTGCCACCAGTGACACCTCACAGGGCCGAGGCGGCTACACCTTC	CATSDTSQGRGGYTF
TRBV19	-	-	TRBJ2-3	TGTGCCAGTAGTATTAGCGGAGATACGCAGTATTTT	CASSISGDTQYF
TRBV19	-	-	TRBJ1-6	TGTGCCAGTAGTATAGGAGACGGCCTCCAAACACCCCTCCACTTT	CASSIGDGLQTPLHF
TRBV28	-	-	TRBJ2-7	TGTGCCAGCAGTTTATCCCGGCTCGAGCAGTACTTC	CASSLSRLEQYF
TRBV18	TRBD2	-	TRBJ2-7	TGTGCCAGCTCACTAGGACTAGCGGGAGCGCTCGAGCAGTACTTC	CASSLGLAGALEQYF
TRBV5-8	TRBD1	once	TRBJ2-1	TGTGCCAGCAGCTTGGCCGACAGGGTGAATGAGCAGTTCTTC	CASSLADRVNEQFF
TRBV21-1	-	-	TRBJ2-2	TGTGCCAGCAGCAACGGGAAGGGTCCAGGGGCGAACACCGGGGAGCTGTTTTTT	CASSNGKGPGANTGELFF
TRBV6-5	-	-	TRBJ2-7	TGTGCCAGCAGTTACGCCCCAGTTTACGAGCAGTACTTC	CASSYAPVYEQYF
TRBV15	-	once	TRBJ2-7	TGTGCCACCAGCAGTCAAGGGGGAGGGCTCGAGCAGTACTTC	CATSSQGGGLEQYF
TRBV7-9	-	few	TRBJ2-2	TGTGCCAGCAGCCCACCGGAGGGCACCGGGGAGCTGTTTTTT	CASSPPEGTGELFF
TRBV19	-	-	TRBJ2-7	TGTGCCAGTAGTGTCCTTCTTTTGCAGGGAGTGGCGGACGAGCAGTACTTC	CASSVLLLQGVADEQYF